This T cell receptor (beta chain) was documented in a study of blood T cell repertoires in COVID-19. In the authors' methods: Amplifying reference gene primers gave estimates of nucleated cell counts. Libraries were prepared by immunoSEQ multiplex PCR; TCRdb keeps only in-frame clonotypes and omits some of them. D and trimming come from the DNA, and the V and J calls and clone size come from that table. The profile shows 50,000 or so clones, 83% of them singletons. This CDR3 has 12 residues. V gave up 1 base and J gave up 5 bases, with 5 bases separating them. Germline loops: CDR1 PRHDT, CDR2 FYEKMQ (reference sequence).

Material: peripheral blood. This sequence was found in a man in his forties or fifties with acute or convalescent COVID-19. The J gene is TRBJ2-5, the V gene TRBV13; D ambiguous. In DNA form, the CDR3 reads TGTGCCAGCAGCTTAGCCGCGGAGACCCAGTACTTC. Protein sequence: CASSLAAETQYF.